Listed below are T cell receptor beta chains from one sample, sequenced in a study of cytomegalovirus exposure and HLA in healthy donors. TCRdb's copy holds only in-frame clones and misses some; the assay was immunoSEQ multiplex PCR. The data hold roughly 120,000 clones, with about 8.5% observed a single time. The specimen was PBMCs. The receptors were gathered from a man aged 40-49 years in good health and CMV-seronegative. Both conserved end residues are part of each CDR3. A D gene is named only where the DNA matches it firmly. For some rows the clone size is stated as once, few or many, or as a class when expanded; others skip it.

clone_size	d_call	v_call	j_call	cdr3_nt	cdr3_aa
NA	NA	TRBV4-1	TRBJ1-2	TGCGCCAGCAGCCCGGACCCAGGAGGCAACTATGGCTACACCTTC	CASSPDPGGNYGYTF
few	NA	TRBV6-5	TRBJ1-3	TGTGCCAGCAGTTCCGTCCGGGTATCGTCTGGAAACACCATATATTTT	CASSSVRVSSGNTIYF
NA	TRBD1	TRBV4-3	TRBJ1-1	TGCGCCAGCAGCCATGGGACAGCGAACACTGAAGCTTTCTTT	CASSHGTANTEAFF
few	NA	TRBV4-3	TRBJ2-1	TGCGCCAGCAGCCCAAGGTCTCAGGGGCCCCACAATGAGCAGTTCTTC	CASSPRSQGPHNEQFF
NA	NA	TRBV7-2	TRBJ2-1	TGTGCCAGCAGCTCGTACTCGAATGAGCAGTTCTTC	CASSSYSNEQFF
few	NA	TRBV18	TRBJ2-7	TGTGCCAGCTCACCGGGGCTTTCCGAGCAGTACTTC	CASSPGLSEQYF
NA	TRBD1	TRBV7-9	TRBJ2-7	TGTGCCAGCAGCGGACCCGGGACAGGGTTATACGAGCAGTACTTC	CASSGPGTGLYEQYF
few	TRBD1	TRBV4-1	TRBJ1-6	TGCGCCAGCAGCCAAGGGGGGACAGGAAATTCACCCCTCCACTTT	CASSQGGTGNSPLHF
NA	NA	TRBV7-2	TRBJ2-5	TGTGCCAGCAGCCGCACACAGGGAAGAGAGACCCAGTACTTC	CASSRTQGRETQYF
NA	NA	TRBV5-6	TRBJ2-7	TGTGCCAGCAGCTCTAGGAGGGGGGGACTGTACGAGCAGTACTTC	CASSSRRGGLYEQYF
NA	NA	TRBV18	TRBJ2-3	TGTGCCAGCTCAGCAGGGTTTGGGGACACAGATACGCAGTATTTT	CASSAGFGDTDTQYF
NA	NA	TRBV7-9	TRBJ1-2	TGTGCCAGCAGCTTAGCGGGGGGTGGCTACACCTTC	CASSLAGGGYTF
NA	TRBD1	TRBV9	TRBJ2-1	TGTGCCAGCAGCCCCACAGGGGGCGCCTACAATGAGCAGTTCTTC	CASSPTGGAYNEQFF
few	NA	TRBV6-1	TRBJ1-1	TGTGCCAGCAGTGAACAGGGTCCCACTGAAGCTTTCTTT	CASSEQGPTEAFF
few	TRBD1	TRBV9	TRBJ1-5	TGTGCCAGCAGCGCGGGGACAGGGAGCAATCAGCCCCAGCATTTT	CASSAGTGSNQPQHF
NA	NA	TRBV11-2	TRBJ1-4	TGTGCCAGCAGCTCCAACCCGGGACTAACTAATGAAAAACTGTTTTTT	CASSSNPGLTNEKLFF
few	TRBD1	TRBV5-6	TRBJ1-2	TGTGCCAGCAGCCCAGGGACAGGGCAAACGAACTATGGCTACACCTTC	CASSPGTGQTNYGYTF
few	TRBD1	TRBV6-6	TRBJ1-3	TGTGCCAGCACCTGGACAGGGCTGAGTGGAAACACCATATATTTT	CASTWTGLSGNTIYF
NA	TRBD1	TRBV4-3	TRBJ1-5	TGCGCCAGCAGCCGGGACGAACAGGGGAGTCAGCCCCAGCATTTT	CASSRDEQGSQPQHF
NA	TRBD1	TRBV10-3	TRBJ2-2	TGTGCCATCAGACAGGGGGCAGGTGGAACCGGGGAGCTGTTTTTT	CAIRQGAGGTGELFF
NA	NA	TRBV29-1	TRBJ2-2	TGCAGCGTGGAGGACAGCAAGAACTGGGGGGAGCTGTTTTTT	CSVEDSKNWGELFF
few	TRBD2	TRBV9	TRBJ2-5	TGTGCCAGCAGCGCACTAGCGGGGTGGGAGACCCAGTACTTC	CASSALAGWETQYF
NA	TRBD1	TRBV27	TRBJ2-7	TGTGCCAGCAGTTTAGGGACAGACTACTACGAGCAGTACTTC	CASSLGTDYYEQYF
NA	NA	TRBV7-8	TRBJ2-2	TGTGCCAGCAGCTTAGGGGGGCCGAACACCGGGGAGCTGTTTTTT	CASSLGGPNTGELFF
few	NA	TRBV18	TRBJ1-1	TGTGCCAGCTCACCACGCAACGGGAACACTGAAGCTTTCTTT	CASSPRNGNTEAFF